The 31 T cell receptor beta chains listed next were all sequenced from one sample in a study of monozygotic twins with inflammatory bowel disease. TCRdb re-called the 5' RACE reads; one entry per CDR3 protein, DNA not given. The sample shows about 210,000 distinct CDR3 sequences, and roughly 7.1% sits with its ten largest clones. The material sequenced was blood. These receptors were collected from a human donor with ulcerative colitis or Crohn's disease, or a healthy co-twin of an affected twin (not recorded which).

The chain carries TRBV28 and TRBJ2-1; TCRdb selects TRBD1, and the lack of DNA leaves this call unchecked. This CDR3 has 15 residues. The germline V gene has CDR1 MDHEN and CDR2 SYDVKM. The CDR3 protein is CASSLEGAWGNEQFF.

CDR3: CASSLAGQAGDGYTF. The V and J genes are TRBV5-1 and TRBJ1-2; TCRdb returns TRBD1, unconfirmable since there is no DNA. This CDR3 spans 15 amino acids. CDR1 is SGHRS and CDR2 is YFSETQ in the germline V gene. Combining the CDR3 with reference TRBV5-1 and TRBJ1-2 gives the whole variable domain KAGVTQTPRYLIKTRGQQVTLSCSPISGHRSVSWYQQTPGQGLQFLFEYFSETQRNKGNFPGRFSGRQFSNSRSEMNVSTLELGDSALYLCASSLAGQAGDGYTFGSGTRLTVV.

The chain employs TRBV20-1 and TRBJ2-1; lacking DNA, the TRBD2 call made by TCRdb goes unchecked. Germline values: CDR1 DFQATT, CDR2 SNEGSKA (reference sequence). The CDR3 has 16 amino acids. The CDR3 loop is CSALRTSGRANNEQFF.

The CDR3 is CASGFGRETQYF. The V call is TRBV12-5, the J call TRBJ2-5; with no DNA, the TCRdb D assignment of TRBD1 cannot be verified. This CDR3 has 12 amino acids. Germline V lookup: CDR1 LGHNT, CDR2 FRNRAP.

CDR3 region: CSANQGSSYEQYF. The V call is TRBV20-1, the J call TRBJ2-7. Germline V gives CDR1 DFQATT, CDR2 SNEGSKA (reference sequence). This CDR3 spans 13 amino acids.

CDR3 region: CASSAGSRVMNTEAFF. The J gene is TRBJ1-1, the V gene TRBV9. The CDR3 contains 16 residues. Per germline, CDR1 SGDLS and CDR2 YYNGEE.

The chain is built from TRBV18 and TRBJ1-1. The CDR3 consists of 14 residues. The germline CDR1 and CDR2 sequences are KGHSH and LQKENI. The CDR3 region is CASSPLTSNTEAFF.

The J gene is TRBJ2-1, the V gene TRBV7-6; TCRdb selects TRBD1, and the lack of DNA leaves this call unchecked. The CDR3 is 15 residues long. Germline CDR1 reads SGHVS; CDR2 reads FNYEAQ. The CDR3 spells CASSLGGISYNEQFF.

The V gene is TRBV7-2, the J gene TRBJ2-5; as DNA is missing, the TRBD1 call by TCRdb cannot be tested. Looked up from germline, CDR1 is SGHTA and CDR2 is FQGNSA. This CDR3 has 13 residues. The CDR3 reads CASSLVGQGAQYF.

The chain uses TRBV5-1 and TRBJ2-2; TCRdb returns TRBD1, unconfirmable since there is no DNA. This CDR3 comprises 14 residues. Germline CDR1 and CDR2: SGHRS and YFSETQ. The CDR3 loop is CASKGRLDTGELFF. The full variable domain, with the rest looked up from reference TRBV5-1 and TRBJ2-2, is KAGVTQTPRYLIKTRGQQVTLSCSPISGHRSVSWYQQTPGQGLQFLFEYFSETQRNKGNFPGRFSGRQFSNSRSEMNVSTLELGDSALYLCASKGRLDTGELFFGEGSRLTVL.

The CDR3: CASSLYAAVRETQYF. The rearrangement links TRBV19 to TRBJ2-5. There are 15 residues in the CDR3. CDR1 and CDR2 (germline): LNHDA, SQIVND (reference sequence).

The rearrangement links TRBV4-1 to TRBJ2-5. The CDR3 is made up of 14 amino acids. The germline CDR1 and CDR2 sequences are MGHRA and YSYEKL. The CDR3 is CASSLAFGQETQYF.

The CDR3: CSVRGGIGNTEAFF. The V gene is TRBV29-1, the J gene TRBJ1-1. The CDR3 covers 14 residues. Germline V gives CDR1 SQVTM, CDR2 ANQGSEA.

J is TRBJ2-1 and V is TRBV3-1; TCRdb selects TRBD2, and the lack of DNA leaves this call unchecked. This CDR3 is 14 amino acids long. In germline, CDR1 is LGHDT, CDR2 YNNKEL (reference sequence). CDR3 region: CASSQPISATKQFF.

The genes are TRBV18 and TRBJ1-4. Germline CDR1 reads KGHSH; CDR2 reads LQKENI. This CDR3 has 12 amino acids. This CDR3 is CASSPPDEKLFF.

This sequence joins TRBV7-3 and TRBJ1-1. Germline CDR1 SGHTA, CDR2 FQGTGA. There are 13 residues in the CDR3. The CDR3 protein is CASSRNMNTEAFF.

The gene calls are TRBV5-1 and TRBJ2-6; without DNA, the TCRdb call of TRBD1 cannot be checked. The CDR3 extends over 18 amino acids. Germline V gene lookup returns CDR1 SGHRS and CDR2 YFSETQ. The CDR3 reads CASSSWGSQEAGANVLTF.

The gene calls are TRBV11-2 and TRBJ1-1. The CDR3 is 13 residues long. The germline V gene has CDR1 SGHAT and CDR2 FQNNGV. Here the CDR3 reads CASSLDRVGEAFF.

CDR3 in amino acids: CASHPGARHSPLHF. The rearrangement uses TRBV6-6 and TRBJ1-6. The germline gives CDR1 MNHNY, CDR2 SVGAGI (reference sequence). The CDR3 consists of 14 residues.

CDR3: CSASPGQGKTYEQYF. This rearrangement joins TRBV20-1 to TRBJ2-7; checking the TCRdb D call of TRBD1 is not possible without DNA. The germline gives CDR1 DFQATT, CDR2 SNEGSKA (reference sequence). The CDR3 extends over 15 amino acids.

The chain couples TRBV7-6 to TRBJ2-7. The length of the CDR3 is 16 residues. The germline V gene has CDR1 SGHVS and CDR2 FNYEAQ. CDR3 amino acids: CASSLGRQMGGGEQYF.

The genes are TRBV7-9 and TRBJ2-3. There are 15 residues in the CDR3. Germline V gene sequence: CDR1 SEHNR, CDR2 FQNEAQ (reference sequence). This chain's CDR3 is CASSPVYLNTDTQYF.

This chain links TRBV20-1 with TRBJ1-3; lacking DNA, the TRBD1 call made by TCRdb goes unchecked. Germline V gene sequence: CDR1 DFQATT, CDR2 SNEGSKA (reference sequence). The CDR3 has 14 residues. CDR3 sequence: CSARQGNSGNTIYF.

This chain links TRBV20-1 with TRBJ1-1. Germline CDR1 is DFQATT and CDR2 is SNEGSKA (reference sequence). The CDR3 totals 13 residues. The CDR3 here is CSAKGTLNTEAFF.

This chain uses TRBV7-9 with TRBJ1-4; with no DNA, the TCRdb D assignment of TRBD1 cannot be verified. CDR1 is SEHNR and CDR2 is FQNEAQ in the germline V gene (reference sequence). The CDR3 is 15 amino acids. The CDR3 spells CASKGQGSTNEKLFF.

This chain uses TRBV20-1 with TRBJ2-4; TCRdb proposes TRBD1, but this gene call is untestable without DNA. Germline V gene lookup returns CDR1 DFQATT and CDR2 SNEGSKA (reference sequence). This CDR3 is 18 amino acids long. CDR3 amino acids: CSARRGGPSSGDKNIQYF.

V is TRBV27 and J is TRBJ2-7; TCRdb designates TRBD1, a call that cannot be tested without DNA. Germline assignment: CDR1 MNHEY and CDR2 SMNVEV (reference sequence). The CDR3 consists of 16 residues. CDR3 sequence reads: CASSPPPTGTSHEQYF.

V gene TRBV28 combines with J gene TRBJ2-2; TCRdb's D call, TRBD1, is unchecked because there is no DNA. Germline values: CDR1 MDHEN, CDR2 SYDVKM. The CDR3 has 15 amino acids. CDR3 amino acids: CASQKGGAGAGELFF.

The V gene is TRBV7-3, the J gene TRBJ1-1. Germline CDR1 SGHTA, CDR2 FQGTGA. This CDR3 has 16 amino acids. Here the CDR3 reads CASSLTPGVRNTEAFF.

This chain joins TRBV29-1 and TRBJ2-7. In germline, CDR1 is SQVTM, CDR2 ANQGSEA. CDR3 length: 12 residues. CDR3 in amino acids: CSIADGSYEQYF.

The rearrangement joins TRBV24-1 to TRBJ2-1; no DNA is available, so the TRBD2 call from TCRdb remains unchecked. This CDR3 is 15 amino acids long. Germline loops: CDR1 KGHDR, CDR2 SFDVKD. CDR3: CATSDWAGSYNEQFF.